The entry below describes one TCR beta chain. The antigen is not known. Trimming pared 0 bases from V and 4 bases from J, leaving 13 bases between. The CDR3 has 15 residues. Germline V gene sequence: CDR1 SGHDN, CDR2 FVKESK. The source of the sample is a study of CD8+ T cells in alopecia areata. For the study at large: Treated patients received oral tofacitinib, 5 to 10 mg twice daily. The study gave tofacitinib for 6 to 18 months, then 6 months off drug.

The sequencing template was cDNA reverse transcribed from extracted RNA. Clones were read by immunoSEQ multiplex PCR, and TCRdb kept only the in-frame ones, dropping some. The table has approximately 11,000 clones, approximately 59% seen once; the top ten hold roughly 8.1%. Obtained from alopecia areata patients were lesional scalp punch biopsies along with peripheral blood. General study points: Researchers report lesional scalp, most notably alopecia totalis/universalis, outstripped normal scalp in clonality.

This clonotype was sampled from a human donor with alopecia areata. This specimen consisted of skin, obtained at week 0. The V and J genes are TRBV14 and TRBJ2-7; D call uncertain. CDR3 residues: CASSQDRRQNYEQYF. The CDR3 DNA reads as TGTGCCAGCAGCCAAGACAGGCGGCAAAATTACGAGCAGTACTTC.